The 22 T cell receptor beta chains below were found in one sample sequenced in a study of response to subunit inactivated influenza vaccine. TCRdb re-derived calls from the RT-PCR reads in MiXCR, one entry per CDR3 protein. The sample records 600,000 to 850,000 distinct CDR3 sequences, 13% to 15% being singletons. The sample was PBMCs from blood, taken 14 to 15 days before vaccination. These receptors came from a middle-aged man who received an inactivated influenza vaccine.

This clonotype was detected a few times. The CDR3 DNA is TGTGCCAGCAGTTACTCTGGCCAGGGGGCTAGAAAGACCCAGTACTTC. It codes for CASSYSGQGARKTQYF. This chain uses TRBV6-5 with TRBJ2-5; TRBD1 matches at 8 bases. The germline V gene has CDR1 MNHEY and CDR2 SVGAGI. The V gene end was trimmed by 0 bases and the J gene end by 6 bases; junction bases not matched to a gene: 9. CDR3 size: 16 residues.

The CDR3 loop reads CASSRFSGSDETQYF. The CDR3 DNA is TGTGCCAGCAGCCGATTTAGCGGGAGCGACGAGACCCAGTACTTC. The chain links TRBV14 to TRBJ2-5, with TRBD2 identical over 9 bases. Per the germline V gene, CDR1 is SGHDN and CDR2 is FVKESK. The trim removed 4 bases at V and 5 bases at J, leaving 8 bases unmatched. There are 15 residues in the CDR3.

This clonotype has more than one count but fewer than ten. The chain's CDR3 is CASMDRVSYEQYF. CDR3 DNA: TGTGCCAGCATGGACAGGGTCTCCTACGAGCAGTACTTC. V gene TRBV12-3 or TRBV12-4 combines with J gene TRBJ2-7; 8 bases agree with TRBD1. The CDR3 extends over 13 amino acids. V gave up 7 bases and J gave up 0 bases; unmatched junction bases: 2.

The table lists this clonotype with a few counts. DNA of the CDR3: TGTGCCAGCAATCAGGGGCCGAACACCGGGGAGCTGTTTTTT. Residues: CASNQGPNTGELFF. The chain couples TRBV28 to TRBJ2-2, with D perhaps TRBD1 (6 bases). The CDR3 is made up of 14 amino acids. Germline V gene data show CDR1 as MDHEN and CDR2 as SYDVKM. V lost 7 bases to trimming and J lost 0 bases, with 9 bases between them. Full variable domain (rest looked up from reference TRBV28 and TRBJ2-2): DVKVTQSSRYLVKRTGEKVFLECVQDMDHENMFWYRQDPGLGLRLIYFSYDVKMKEKGDIPEGYSVSREKKERFSLILESASTNQTSMYLCASNQGPNTGELFFGEGSRLTVL.

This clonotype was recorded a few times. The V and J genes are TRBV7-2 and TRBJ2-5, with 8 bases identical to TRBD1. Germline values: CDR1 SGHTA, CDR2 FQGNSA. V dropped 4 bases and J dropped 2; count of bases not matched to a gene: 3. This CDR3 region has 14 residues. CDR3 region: CASSSNRGQETQYF. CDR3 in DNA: TGTGCCAGCAGCTCCAACAGGGGGCAAGAGACCCAGTACTTC.

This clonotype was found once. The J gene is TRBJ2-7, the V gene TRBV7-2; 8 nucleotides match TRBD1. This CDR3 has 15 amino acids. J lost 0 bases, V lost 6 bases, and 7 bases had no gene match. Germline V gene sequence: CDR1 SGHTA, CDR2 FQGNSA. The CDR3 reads CASSRRGLSSYEQYF. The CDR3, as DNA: TGTGCCAGCAGTCGCAGGGGGCTCAGCTCCTACGAGCAGTACTTC.

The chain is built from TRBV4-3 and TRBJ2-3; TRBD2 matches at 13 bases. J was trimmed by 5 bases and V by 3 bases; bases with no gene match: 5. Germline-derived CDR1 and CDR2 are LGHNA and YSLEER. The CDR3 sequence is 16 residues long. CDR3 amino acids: CASSHQLAGGQDTQYF. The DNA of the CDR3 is TGCGCCAGCAGCCATCAACTAGCGGGAGGGCAAGATACGCAGTATTTT.

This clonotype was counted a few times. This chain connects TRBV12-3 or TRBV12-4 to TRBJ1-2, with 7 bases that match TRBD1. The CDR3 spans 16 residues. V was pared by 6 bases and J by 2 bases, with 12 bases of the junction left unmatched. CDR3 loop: CASSRDSEPRNYGYTF. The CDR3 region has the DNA TGTGCCAGCAGCCGGGACAGTGAACCCCGAAACTATGGCTACACCTTC.

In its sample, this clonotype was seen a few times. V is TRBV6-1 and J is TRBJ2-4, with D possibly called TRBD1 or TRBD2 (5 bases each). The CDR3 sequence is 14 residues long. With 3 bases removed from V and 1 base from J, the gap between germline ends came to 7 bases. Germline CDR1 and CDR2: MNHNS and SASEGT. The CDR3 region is CASSERGAKNIQYF. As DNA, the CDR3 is TGTGCCAGCAGTGAGAGGGGCGCCAAAAACATTCAGTACTTC.

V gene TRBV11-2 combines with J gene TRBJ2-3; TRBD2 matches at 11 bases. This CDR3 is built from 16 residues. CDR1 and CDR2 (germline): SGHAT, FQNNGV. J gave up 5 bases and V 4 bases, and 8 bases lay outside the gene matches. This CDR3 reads CASSSRLAGSGDTQYF. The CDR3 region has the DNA TGTGCCAGCAGCTCAAGACTAGCGGGGAGCGGAGATACGCAGTATTTT.

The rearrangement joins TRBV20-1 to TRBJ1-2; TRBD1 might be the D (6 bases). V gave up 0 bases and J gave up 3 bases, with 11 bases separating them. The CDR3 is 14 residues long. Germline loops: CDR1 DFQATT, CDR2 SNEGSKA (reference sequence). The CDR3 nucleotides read TGCAGTGCTAGAGATTATTGGACAGACTATGGCTACACCTTC. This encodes CSARDYWTDYGYTF.

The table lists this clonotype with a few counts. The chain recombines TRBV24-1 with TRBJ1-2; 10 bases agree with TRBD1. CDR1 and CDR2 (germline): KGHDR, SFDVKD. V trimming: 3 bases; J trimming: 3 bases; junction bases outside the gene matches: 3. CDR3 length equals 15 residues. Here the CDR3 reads CATSDRGQGDYGYTF. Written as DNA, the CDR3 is TGTGCCACCAGTGATCGCGGACAGGGGGACTATGGCTACACCTTC.

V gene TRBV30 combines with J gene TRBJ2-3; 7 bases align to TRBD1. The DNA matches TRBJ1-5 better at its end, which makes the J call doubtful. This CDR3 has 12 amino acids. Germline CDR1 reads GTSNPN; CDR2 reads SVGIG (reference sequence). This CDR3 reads CAWKTGADTQHF. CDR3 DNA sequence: TGTGCCTGGAAAACAGGGGCAGATACGCAGCATTTT.

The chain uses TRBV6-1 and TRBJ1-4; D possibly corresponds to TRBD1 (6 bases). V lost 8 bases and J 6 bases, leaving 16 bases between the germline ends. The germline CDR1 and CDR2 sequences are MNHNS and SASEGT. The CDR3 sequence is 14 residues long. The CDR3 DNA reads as TGTGCCAGCCGCCCATTCGGGGGCTATGAAAAACTGTTTTTT. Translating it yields CASRPFGGYEKLFF.

The CDR3 region is CASRSYQSAAGANTGELFF. In DNA form, the CDR3 reads TGTGCCAGCAGGTCTTACCAATCCGCCGCCGGCGCGAACACCGGGGAGCTGTTTTTT. The gene calls are TRBV6-1 and TRBJ2-2; D unclear. Trimming removed 6 bases at V and 0 bases at J, with 23 bases between. This CDR3 has 19 residues. Germline lookup yields CDR1 MNHNS and CDR2 SASEGT.

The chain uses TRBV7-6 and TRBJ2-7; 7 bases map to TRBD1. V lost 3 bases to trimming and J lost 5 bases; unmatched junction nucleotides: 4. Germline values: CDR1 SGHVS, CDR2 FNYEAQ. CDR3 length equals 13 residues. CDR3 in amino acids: CASSFGTVHEQYF. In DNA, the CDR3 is TGTGCCAGCAGCTTCGGGACAGTTCACGAGCAGTACTTC. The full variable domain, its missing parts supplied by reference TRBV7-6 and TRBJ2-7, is GAGVSQSPRYKVTKRGQDVALRCDPISGHVSLYWYRQALGQGPEFLTYFNYEAQQDKSGLPNDRFSAERPEGSISTLTIQRTEQRDSAMYRCASSFGTVHEQYFGPGTRLTVT.

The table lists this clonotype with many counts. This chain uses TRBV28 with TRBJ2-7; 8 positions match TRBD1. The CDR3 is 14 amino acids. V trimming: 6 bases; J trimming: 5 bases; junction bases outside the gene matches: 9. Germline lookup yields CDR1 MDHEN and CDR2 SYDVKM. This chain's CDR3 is CASSNSGQGHEQYF. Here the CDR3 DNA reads TGTGCCAGCAGCAATAGTGGACAGGGCCACGAGCAGTACTTC.

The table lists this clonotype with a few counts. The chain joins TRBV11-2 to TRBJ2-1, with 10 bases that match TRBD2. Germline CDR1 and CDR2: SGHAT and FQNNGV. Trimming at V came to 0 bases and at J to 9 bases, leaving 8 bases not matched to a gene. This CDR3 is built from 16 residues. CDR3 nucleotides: TGTGCCAGCAGCTTAGATCCGAGCGGGAGGGTGGGTGAGCAGTTCTTC. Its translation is CASSLDPSGRVGEQFF.

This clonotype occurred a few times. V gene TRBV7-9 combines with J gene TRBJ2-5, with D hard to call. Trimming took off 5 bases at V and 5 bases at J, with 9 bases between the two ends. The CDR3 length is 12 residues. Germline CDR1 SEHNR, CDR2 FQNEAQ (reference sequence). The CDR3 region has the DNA TGTGCCAGCAGCCCTCAGATGGAGACCCAGTACTTC. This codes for CASSPQMETQYF.

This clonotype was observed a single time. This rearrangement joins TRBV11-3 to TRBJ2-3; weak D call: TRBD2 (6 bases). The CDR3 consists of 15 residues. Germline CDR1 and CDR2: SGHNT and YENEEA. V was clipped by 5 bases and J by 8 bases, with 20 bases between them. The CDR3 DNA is TGTGCCAGCAGCACGGGGACTCCTCCTATAGGTACGCAGTATTTT. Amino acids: CASSTGTPPIGTQYF.

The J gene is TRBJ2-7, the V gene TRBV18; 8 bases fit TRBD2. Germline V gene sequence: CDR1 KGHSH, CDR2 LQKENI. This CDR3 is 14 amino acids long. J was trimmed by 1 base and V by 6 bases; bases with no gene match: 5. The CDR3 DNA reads TGTGCCAGCTCCTTAGCGGGGTTTTCCTACGAGCAGTACTTC. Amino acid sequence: CASSLAGFSYEQYF.

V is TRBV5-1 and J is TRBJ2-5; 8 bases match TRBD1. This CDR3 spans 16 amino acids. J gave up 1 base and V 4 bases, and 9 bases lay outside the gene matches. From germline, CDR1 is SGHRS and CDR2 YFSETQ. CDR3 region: CASSRTGTGSQETQYF. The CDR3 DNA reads TGCGCCAGCAGCAGAACCGGGACAGGAAGCCAAGAGACCCAGTACTTC.